Below, 30 T cell receptor beta chains from the same sample are listed, as sequenced in a study of OX40 agonist ivuxolimab in advanced cancers. Produced via immunoSEQ multiplex PCR; TCRdb's table is partial and in-frame only. The data hold approximately 68,000 clones, with roughly nine tenths observed a single time. This specimen consisted of CD4+ or CD8+ T cells sorted from blood, obtained in a trial of the OX40 agonist ivuxolimab. These receptors all stem from an adult with an advanced solid tumor such as melanoma, head and neck, liver or kidney cancer.

This rearrangement joins TRBV5-1 to TRBJ1-2; 8 positions agree with TRBD1. Germline trimming cut 2 bases from V and 7 bases from J; bases unmatched to any gene: 10. This CDR3 region has 15 residues. Germline V gives CDR1 SGHRS, CDR2 YFSETQ. Here the CDR3 reads CASSFDRGHAVGYTF. The CDR3 DNA follows: TGCGCCAGCAGCTTTGACAGGGGTCATGCTGTTGGCTACACCTTC.

The chain is built from TRBV28 and TRBJ2-7, with D perhaps assigned TRBD1 or TRBD2 (5 bases each). The CDR3 contains 14 residues. Per the germline V gene, CDR1 is MDHEN and CDR2 is SYDVKM. The germline V and J ends were trimmed by 4 bases and 6 bases, with 16 bases remaining between them. CDR3 in amino acids: CASSSGTQVGEQYF. In nucleotides, the CDR3 is TGTGCCAGCAGTTCCGGGACGCAGGTGGGCGAGCAGTACTTC.

The chain combines TRBV2 with TRBJ2-2; D is unclear. V shed 2 bases and J shed 0 bases, with 10 bases lying between them. CDR1 SNHLY and CDR2 FYNNEI come from the germline V gene. This CDR3 spans 16 amino acids. The CDR3 loop reads CASSEYGSANTGELFF. Here the CDR3 DNA reads TGTGCCAGCAGTGAATATGGCAGCGCGAACACCGGGGAGCTGTTTTTT.

The sample holds one count of this clone. V usage is TRBV28 and J usage is TRBJ2-2, with no clear D. This CDR3 region has 13 residues. Between the trimmed V and J ends, which lost 9 bases and 0 bases, there was a span of 8 bases. The germline gives CDR1 MDHEN, CDR2 SYDVKM. The CDR3 protein is CASYRANTGELFF. DNA for the CDR3: TGTGCCAGTTACAGAGCGAACACCGGGGAGCTGTTTTTT. The full variable domain, its missing parts supplied by reference TRBV28 and TRBJ2-2, is DVKVTQSSRYLVKRTGEKVFLECVQDMDHENMFWYRQDPGLGLRLIYFSYDVKMKEKGDIPEGYSVSREKKERFSLILESASTNQTSMYLCASYRANTGELFFGEGSRLTVL.

The chain has TRBV7-9 and TRBJ2-3; D call uncertain. V gave up 1 base and J gave up 0 bases, with 8 bases separating them. Germline CDR1 reads SEHNR; CDR2 reads FQNEAQ (reference sequence). This CDR3 spans 15 amino acids. The CDR3, as DNA: TGTGCCAGCAGCTTAGTGAGTGCTAGCACAGATACGCAGTATTTT. It specifies CASSLVSASTDTQYF.

This clone was detected once. V is TRBV7-9 and J is TRBJ2-2; either TRBD1 or TRBD2 may fit D (5 bases each). The germline gives CDR1 SEHNR, CDR2 FQNEAQ (reference sequence). The CDR3 spans 15 residues. Trimming stripped 7 bases from V and 4 bases from J, with 16 bases between. Here the CDR3 reads CASTPTAGSTGELFF. As DNA, the CDR3 is TGTGCCAGCACCCCGACGGCAGGGAGCACCGGGGAGCTGTTTTTT. Full variable domain (outside the CDR3, taken from reference TRBV7-9 and TRBJ2-2): DTGVSQNPRHKITKRGQNVTFRCDPISEHNRLYWYRQTLGQGPEFLTYFQNEAQLEKSRLLSDRFSAERPKGSFSTLEIQRTEQGDSAMYLCASTPTAGSTGELFFGEGSRLTVL.

The rearrangement links TRBV6-6 to TRBJ1-6, with D possibly being TRBD1 (5 bases). CDR1 is MNHNY, CDR2 SVGAGI, per germline (reference sequence). The V end lost 4 bases, the J end lost 5 bases, and 9 bases lay between the germline ends. The CDR3 totals 14 residues. For the CDR3, the DNA is TGTGCCAGCAGTTTTCTGGGGGATAATTCACCCCTCCACTTT. Encoded protein: CASSFLGDNSPLHF.

J is TRBJ2-7 and V is TRBV28; D is possibly TRBD2 (5 bases). Germline CDR1 reads MDHEN; CDR2 reads SYDVKM. CDR3 size: 12 residues. The ends were cut back, 4 bases at V and 11 bases at J, with 15 bases in the middle. CDR3 protein: CASSSGISSEYF. The CDR3 nucleotides read TGTGCCAGCAGTTCCGGGATCTCTTCGGAGTACTTC.

The rearrangement uses TRBV7-9 and TRBJ1-4; 8 bases line up with TRBD1. The V gene's germline CDR1 is SEHNR and CDR2 FQNEAQ (reference sequence). V trimming: 10 bases; J trimming: 6 bases; junction bases outside the gene matches: 10. The CDR3 has 14 residues. CDR3 in DNA: TGTGCCACCAATCTCAGGGGGCGAGATGAAAAACTGTTTTTT. Amino acids: CATNLRGRDEKLFF.

The chain links TRBV23-1 to TRBJ1-6; D call uncertain. TRBV23-1 is identified as an open reading frame with a role that is uncertain. The CDR3 length is 20 residues. Trimming pared 7 bases from V and 2 bases from J, leaving 27 bases between. The CDR3 DNA follows: TGCGCCAGCACCCCCCCCTGCAAACCACCTCGGAGCACCTATAATTCACCCCTCCACTTT. As protein: CASTPPCKPPRSTYNSPLHF.

The chain combines TRBV19 with TRBJ2-7; D may be TRBD1 (5 bases). CDR3 length: 15 residues. V gave up 1 base and J gave up 3 bases, with 13 bases separating them. Germline V lookup: CDR1 LNHDA, CDR2 SQIVND (reference sequence). The CDR3: CASSIGAGRGYEQYF. The CDR3 DNA reads as TGTGCCAGTAGTATAGGAGCAGGGCGCGGCTACGAGCAGTACTTC.

The gene calls are TRBV18 and TRBJ2-2; D is unresolved. V was shortened by 0 bases and J by 6 bases, with 5 bases between the two germline ends. The CDR3 length is 13 residues. Germline CDR1 KGHSH, CDR2 LQKENI. CDR3 protein: CASSPPDSGELFF. The CDR3 nucleotides read TGTGCCAGCTCACCACCCGACTCCGGGGAGCTGTTTTTT.

The chain couples TRBV19 to TRBJ1-5; TRBD1 might be the D (6 bases). Germline V gene sequence: CDR1 LNHDA, CDR2 SQIVND (reference sequence). V was clipped by 7 bases and J by 7 bases, with 26 bases between them. This CDR3 has 17 residues. CDR3 DNA: TGTGCCAGTAATAGCCGGGGGCAGGGCCTCGTGGGCCAGCCCCAGCATTTT. Translation gives CASNSRGQGLVGQPQHF.

This chain connects TRBV5-6 to TRBJ1-1; D uncertain. Germline assignment: CDR1 SGHDT and CDR2 YYEEEE. Trimming pared 3 bases from V and 0 bases from J, leaving 9 bases between. The CDR3 totals 14 residues. The CDR3 coding sequence is TGTGCCAGCAGCTCCCCCGAAATGAACACTGAAGCTTTCTTT. It specifies CASSSPEMNTEAFF.

This clone was recorded a few times. The V and J genes are TRBV7-2 and TRBJ2-7; D unclear. The CDR3 loop spans 12 amino acids. V was clipped by 2 bases and J by 3 bases, with 5 bases between them. Germline V gives CDR1 SGHTA, CDR2 FQGNSA. Here the CDR3 reads CASSLPYYEQYF. The CDR3 DNA sequence: TGTGCCAGCAGCTTACCCTACTACGAGCAGTACTTC.

The V call is TRBV11-3, the J call TRBJ2-7; 9 bases are shared with TRBD1. Germline CDR1 SGHNT, CDR2 YENEEA. Trimming at V came to 5 bases and at J to 6 bases, leaving 8 bases not matched to a gene. This CDR3 contains 14 residues. The CDR3 DNA is TGTGCCAGCAGCCATCCGGGACAGGGAGCCGAGCAGTACTTC. Protein: CASSHPGQGAEQYF.

The V gene is TRBV30, the J gene TRBJ2-7; D is undetermined. The length of the CDR3 is 13 residues. V was cut by 3 bases and J by 3 bases, with 12 bases left in between. CDR1 is GTSNPN, CDR2 SVGIG, per germline (reference sequence). CDR3 bases: TGTGCCTGGAGATACGACGGAAACTACGAGCAGTACTTC. This sequence encodes CAWRYDGNYEQYF.

This chain connects TRBV19 to TRBJ1-5, with D possibly TRBD1 on 6 matching bases. Trimming removed 0 bases at V and 4 bases at J, with 13 bases between. Germline values: CDR1 LNHDA, CDR2 SQIVND (reference sequence). CDR3 size: 16 residues. The CDR3 DNA sequence: TGTGCCAGTAGTATAGATCGACAGGTGTGGAATCAGCCCCAGCATTTT. It yields the protein CASSIDRQVWNQPQHF.

V and J are TRBV6-5 and TRBJ1-5; TRBD1 matches at 7 bases. The germline V gene encodes CDR1 MNHEY and CDR2 SVGAGI. CDR3 length equals 12 residues. The V gene end was trimmed by 6 bases and the J gene end by 9 bases; junction bases not matched to a gene: 5. The chain's CDR3 is CASRRGRGPQHF. The CDR3 DNA is TGTGCCAGCAGGAGGGGGCGCGGGCCCCAGCATTTT.

This clone was seen a handful of times. This chain joins TRBV10-1 and TRBJ1-1; TRBD1 is a possible D gene (6 bases). The CDR3 sequence is 13 residues long. The V and J ends lost 9 bases and 0 bases respectively, with 11 bases between them. Germline CDR1 reads WNHNN; CDR2 reads SYGVQD (reference sequence). The CDR3 region has the DNA TGCGCCAGTCGAGGACAGTTGAACACTGAAGCTTTCTTT. It specifies CASRGQLNTEAFF.

This clone was detected once. The rearrangement joins TRBV6-6 to TRBJ1-1, with D unclear. Per germline, CDR1 MNHNY and CDR2 SVGAGI (reference sequence). This CDR3 comprises 14 residues. V was pared by 2 bases and J by 0 bases, with 7 bases between. The CDR3 loop reads CASSYGSMNTEAFF. CDR3 bases: TGTGCCAGCAGTTACGGCAGCATGAACACTGAAGCTTTCTTT.

V and J are TRBV27 and TRBJ2-1; 7 nucleotides align to TRBD2. CDR1 MNHEY and CDR2 SMNVEV come from the germline V gene (reference sequence). The CDR3 covers 15 residues. V was pared by 5 bases and J by 8 bases, with 12 bases of the junction left unmatched. CDR3 residues: CASSERLAERYEQFF. CDR3 nucleotides: TGTGCCAGCAGTGAGCGTCTAGCGGAGCGGTATGAGCAGTTCTTC.

This chain uses TRBV18 with TRBJ2-3; 9 bases fit TRBD2. The CDR3 contains 14 residues. Unmatched junction bases numbered 6, after V lost 6 bases and J lost 5 bases. Per germline, CDR1 KGHSH and CDR2 LQKENI. The DNA for the CDR3 is TGTGCCAGCTCTGGGACTAGCATTCTAGATACGCAGTATTTT. This encodes CASSGTSILDTQYF.

The chain employs TRBV28 and TRBJ1-1; no clear D. V lost 8 bases to trimming and J lost 2 bases, with 12 bases between them. The CDR3 contains 13 residues. Germline CDR1 and CDR2: MDHEN and SYDVKM. CDR3: CASEESRNTEAFF. DNA for the CDR3: TGTGCCAGCGAGGAGTCCCGAAACACTGAAGCTTTCTTT.

The rearrangement links TRBV9 to TRBJ2-1, with 13 bases that match TRBD2. The germline gives CDR1 SGDLS, CDR2 YYNGEE. Trimming at V came to 4 bases and at J to 5 bases, leaving 6 bases not matched to a gene. CDR3 length: 16 amino acids. For the CDR3, the DNA is TGTGCCAGCAGCACCGGGACTAGCGGGAACCACAATGAGCAGTTCTTC. As protein: CASSTGTSGNHNEQFF.

The gene calls are TRBV20-1 and TRBJ1-1; D unresolved. Trimming pared 3 bases from V and 6 bases from J, leaving 5 bases between. CDR1 is DFQATT and CDR2 is SNEGSKA in the germline V gene (reference sequence). There are 10 residues in the CDR3. For the CDR3, the DNA is TGCAGTGCTAGGGTTGCTGAAGCTTTCTTT. Translated, it gives CSARVAEAFF.

Written as DNA, the CDR3 is TGTGCCAGCAGCTTCAGTGCTGGAGATACGCAGTATTTT. Its protein product is CASSFSAGDTQYF. V and J are TRBV5-4 and TRBJ2-3; D unclear. Per germline, CDR1 SGHNT and CDR2 YYREEE (reference sequence). Trimming removed 2 bases at V and 5 bases at J, with 9 bases between. CDR3 length: 13 amino acids.

The chain combines TRBV20-1 with TRBJ1-1; D remains ambiguous. Germline values: CDR1 DFQATT, CDR2 SNEGSKA (reference sequence). V lost 6 bases, J lost 5 bases, and 10 bases lay in between. This CDR3 has 11 residues. The CDR3, as DNA: TGCAGTGCGCCGGACGGGACTGAAGCTTTCTTT. This translates into CSAPDGTEAFF.

The chain is built from TRBV5-1 and TRBJ2-3; perhaps D is TRBD1 or TRBD2 (5 bases each). The CDR3 sequence is 16 residues long. CDR1 and CDR2 from the germline V gene are SGHRS and YFSETQ. With 4 bases removed from V and 0 bases from J, the gap between germline ends came to 15 bases. The CDR3 coding sequence is TGCGCCAGCAGCCCCGAGGGACCGGGAAGCACAGATACGCAGTATTTT. This sequence encodes CASSPEGPGSTDTQYF.

The chain joins TRBV28 to TRBJ2-7, with 12 bases matching TRBD1. Per the germline V gene, CDR1 is MDHEN and CDR2 is SYDVKM. CDR3 length equals 14 residues. The junction had 4 bases not matched to a gene; V was cut back by 6 bases and J by 4 bases. This CDR3 is CASSRDRGQYEQYF. The CDR3 nucleotides read TGTGCCAGCAGCCGGGACAGGGGGCAATACGAGCAGTACTTC.